This T cell receptor (beta chain) was sequenced for a study of cytomegalovirus exposure and HLA in healthy donors. Study-wide points: Listed as cytomegalovirus-associated were 150 or so TCR beta chains. Association of 15,000 to 20,000 TCR beta sequences with HLA alleles was found at 0.05 false discovery rate in a later analysis.

V gave up 4 bases and J gave up 4 bases, with 13 bases separating them. The CDR3 is made up of 14 amino acids. Germline values: CDR1 SGHTA, CDR2 FQGNSA. 13 Jbeta primers and 60 Vbeta primers were used for the PCR. Sequencing used immunoSEQ multiplex PCR; TCRdb keeps in-frame clones, though not all of them. The data show 200,000 to 250,000 clones, 70% to 90% seen once. This clone was seen once. As yet, its antigen is unknown. This chain links TRBV7-2 with TRBJ1-2, with D possibly being TRBD1 (6 bases). The sequence came from a girl aged 2-10 years in good health and CMV-seronegative. The sequenced material came from PBMCs. In DNA form, the CDR3 reads TGTGCCAGCAGCTGGGACATTGGGACCTATGGCTACACCTTC. Protein: CASSWDIGTYGYTF.